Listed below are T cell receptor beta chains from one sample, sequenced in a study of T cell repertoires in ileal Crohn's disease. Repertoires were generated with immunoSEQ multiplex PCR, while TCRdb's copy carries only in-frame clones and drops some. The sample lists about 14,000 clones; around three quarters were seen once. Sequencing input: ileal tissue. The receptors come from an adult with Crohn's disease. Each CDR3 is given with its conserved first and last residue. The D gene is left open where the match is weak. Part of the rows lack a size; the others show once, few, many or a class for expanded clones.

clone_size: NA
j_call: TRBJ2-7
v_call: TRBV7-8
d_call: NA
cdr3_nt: TGTGCCAGCAGCTTACAGGAATTTGGACTGGAGCAGTACTTC
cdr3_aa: CASSLQEFGLEQYF

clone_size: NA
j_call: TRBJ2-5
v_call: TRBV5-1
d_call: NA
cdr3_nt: TGCGCCAGCAGATCGGGTGCACAGGCGAGCCAAGAGACCCAGTACTTC
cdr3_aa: CASRSGAQASQETQYF

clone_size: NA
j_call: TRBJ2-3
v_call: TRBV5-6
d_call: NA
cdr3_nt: TGTGCCAGCAGCTTGTTGCCCTCTTCCATCCCAGGTACGCAGTATTTT
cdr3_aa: CASSLLPSSIPGTQYF

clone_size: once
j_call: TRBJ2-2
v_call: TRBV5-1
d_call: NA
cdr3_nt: TGCGCCAGCAGCTATGGGACATCGAACACCGGGGAGCTGTTTTTT
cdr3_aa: CASSYGTSNTGELFF

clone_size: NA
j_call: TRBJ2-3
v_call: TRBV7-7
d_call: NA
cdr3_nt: TGTGCTAGCAGCTCTAGTGAGACAGATACGCAGTATTTT
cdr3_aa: CASSSSETDTQYF

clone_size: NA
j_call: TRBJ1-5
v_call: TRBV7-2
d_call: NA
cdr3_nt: TGTGCCAGCAGCTTAGTGACAGATAGCAATCAGCCCCAGCATTTT
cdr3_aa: CASSLVTDSNQPQHF

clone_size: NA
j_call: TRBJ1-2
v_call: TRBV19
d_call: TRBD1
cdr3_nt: TGTGCCAGTAGATCGACAGGGGCGGGAGGCTACACCTTC
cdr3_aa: CASRSTGAGGYTF

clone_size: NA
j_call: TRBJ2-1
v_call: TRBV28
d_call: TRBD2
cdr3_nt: TGTGCCACCGGGGGGAGCTCCTACAATGAGCAGTTCTTC
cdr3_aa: CATGGSSYNEQFF

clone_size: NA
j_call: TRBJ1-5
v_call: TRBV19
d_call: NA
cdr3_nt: TGTGCCAGTAGCGCCCCTGACAGACGAAATCAGCCCCAGCATTTT
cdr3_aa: CASSAPDRRNQPQHF

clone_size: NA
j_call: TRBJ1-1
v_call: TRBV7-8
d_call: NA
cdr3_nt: TGTGCCAGCAGCTTACAGTCCTCTGAAGCTTTCTTT
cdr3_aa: CASSLQSSEAFF

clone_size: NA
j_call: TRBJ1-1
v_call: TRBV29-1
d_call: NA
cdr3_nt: TGCAGCGTTGTGGGGGGGCAGGGGAGCACTGAAGCTTTCTTT
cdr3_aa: CSVVGGQGSTEAFF

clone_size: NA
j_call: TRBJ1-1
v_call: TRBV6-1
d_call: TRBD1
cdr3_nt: TGTGCCAGTCGGTTCCGGGACAGGTTTTATACTGAAGCTTTCTTT
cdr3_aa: CASRFRDRFYTEAFF

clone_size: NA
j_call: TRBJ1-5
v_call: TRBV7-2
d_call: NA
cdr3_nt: TGTGCCAGCAGCTTCCAGGGGTTTAGGCAGCCCCAGCATTTT
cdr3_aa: CASSFQGFRQPQHF

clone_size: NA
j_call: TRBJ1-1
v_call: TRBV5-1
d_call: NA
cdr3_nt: TGCGCCAGCAGCTTGGCCCCGAGTGGTACTGAAGCTTTCTTT
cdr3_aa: CASSLAPSGTEAFF

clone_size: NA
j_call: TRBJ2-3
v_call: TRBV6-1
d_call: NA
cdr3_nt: TGTGCCAGCAGTGGCCTGTACAGGGGGGGGTTGGGGGATACGCAGTATTTT
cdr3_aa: CASSGLYRGGLGDTQYF

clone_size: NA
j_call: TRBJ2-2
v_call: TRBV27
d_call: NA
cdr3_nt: TGTGCCAGCAGTCCGAATCAGGGGGGCACCGGGGAGCTGTTTTTT
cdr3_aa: CASSPNQGGTGELFF